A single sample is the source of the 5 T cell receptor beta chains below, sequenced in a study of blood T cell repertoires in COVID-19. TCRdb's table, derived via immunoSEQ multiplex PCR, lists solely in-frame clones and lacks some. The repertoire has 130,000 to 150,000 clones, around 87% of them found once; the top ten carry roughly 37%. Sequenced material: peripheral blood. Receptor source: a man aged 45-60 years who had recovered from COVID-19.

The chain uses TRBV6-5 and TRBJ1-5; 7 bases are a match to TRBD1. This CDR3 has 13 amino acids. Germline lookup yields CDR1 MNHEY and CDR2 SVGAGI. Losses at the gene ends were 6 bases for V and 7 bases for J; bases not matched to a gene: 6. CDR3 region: CASSLGTAQPQHF. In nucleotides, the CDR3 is TGTGCCAGCAGCCTTGGGACAGCCCAGCCCCAGCATTTT.

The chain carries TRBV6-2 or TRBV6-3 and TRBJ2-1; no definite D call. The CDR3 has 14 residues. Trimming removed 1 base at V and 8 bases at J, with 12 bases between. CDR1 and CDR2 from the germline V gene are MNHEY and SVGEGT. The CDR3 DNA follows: TGTGCCAGCAGTTACTTTGGGTTCCAGGATGAGCAGTTCTTC. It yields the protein CASSYFGFQDEQFF.

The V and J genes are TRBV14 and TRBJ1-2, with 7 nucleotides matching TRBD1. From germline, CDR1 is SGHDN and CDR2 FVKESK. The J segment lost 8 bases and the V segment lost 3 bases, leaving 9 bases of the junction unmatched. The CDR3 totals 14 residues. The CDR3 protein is CASSHRDSPGGYTF. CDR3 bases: TGTGCCAGCAGCCACCGGGACAGCCCGGGGGGCTACACCTTC.

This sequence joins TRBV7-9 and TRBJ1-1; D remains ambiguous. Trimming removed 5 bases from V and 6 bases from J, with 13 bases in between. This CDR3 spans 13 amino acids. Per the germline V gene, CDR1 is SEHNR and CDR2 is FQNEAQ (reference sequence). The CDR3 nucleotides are TGTGCCAGCAGCGAGGGCTTTGGATCTGAAGCTTTCTTT. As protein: CASSEGFGSEAFF.

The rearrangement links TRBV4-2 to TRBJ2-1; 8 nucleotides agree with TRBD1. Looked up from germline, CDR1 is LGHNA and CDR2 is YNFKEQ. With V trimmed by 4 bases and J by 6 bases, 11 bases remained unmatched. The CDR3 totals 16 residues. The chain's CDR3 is CASSRSGTGGFNEQFF. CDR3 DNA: TGTGCCAGCAGCCGCTCCGGGACAGGAGGTTTCAATGAGCAGTTCTTC.